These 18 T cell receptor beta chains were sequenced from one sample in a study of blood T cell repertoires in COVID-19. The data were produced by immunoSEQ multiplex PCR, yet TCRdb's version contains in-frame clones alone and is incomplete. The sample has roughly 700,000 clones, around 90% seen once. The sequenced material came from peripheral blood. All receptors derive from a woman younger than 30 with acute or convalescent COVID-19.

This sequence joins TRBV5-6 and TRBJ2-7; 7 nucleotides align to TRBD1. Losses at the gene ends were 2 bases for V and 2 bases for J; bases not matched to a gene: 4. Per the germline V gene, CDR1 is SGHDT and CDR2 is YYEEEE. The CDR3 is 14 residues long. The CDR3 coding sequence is TGTGCCAGCAGCTTAGGACAGGTCGCCTACGAGCAGTACTTC. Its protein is CASSLGQVAYEQYF.

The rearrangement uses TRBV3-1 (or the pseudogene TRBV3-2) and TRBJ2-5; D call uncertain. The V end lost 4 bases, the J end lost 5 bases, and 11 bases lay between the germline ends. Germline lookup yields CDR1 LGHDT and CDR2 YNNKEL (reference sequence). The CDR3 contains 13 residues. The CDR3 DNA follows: TGTGCCAGCAGCCCACGCGACTGGGAGACCCAGTACTTC. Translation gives CASSPRDWETQYF.

This CDR3 is CASSRVGGCSPLHF. DNA of the CDR3: TGCGCCAGCAGTCGAGTAGGGGGTTGTTCACCCCTCCACTTT. This chain joins TRBV10-1 and TRBJ1-6; a possible D gene is TRBD1 (6 bases). Germline V lookup: CDR1 WNHNN, CDR2 SYGVQD (reference sequence). Trimming stripped 5 bases from V and 9 bases from J, with 14 bases between. CDR3 length: 14 residues.

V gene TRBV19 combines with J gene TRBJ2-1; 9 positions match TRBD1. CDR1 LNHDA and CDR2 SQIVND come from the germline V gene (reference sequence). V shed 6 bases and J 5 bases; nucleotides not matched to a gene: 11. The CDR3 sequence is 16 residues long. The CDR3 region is CASRTPGQGSHNEQFF. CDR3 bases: TGTGCCAGTAGAACGCCGGGACAGGGCTCACACAATGAGCAGTTCTTC.

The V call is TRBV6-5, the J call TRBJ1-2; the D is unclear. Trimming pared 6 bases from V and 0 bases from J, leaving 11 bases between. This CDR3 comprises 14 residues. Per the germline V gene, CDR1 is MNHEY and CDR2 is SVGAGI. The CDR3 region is CASRRGSTNYGYTF. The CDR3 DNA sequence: TGTGCCAGCAGGCGGGGTTCCACTAACTATGGCTACACCTTC.

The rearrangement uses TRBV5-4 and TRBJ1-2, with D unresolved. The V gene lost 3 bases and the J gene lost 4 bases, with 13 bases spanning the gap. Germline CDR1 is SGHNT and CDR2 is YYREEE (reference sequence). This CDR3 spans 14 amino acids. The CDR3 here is CASSSAEQSYGYTF. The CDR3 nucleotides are TGTGCCAGCAGCTCAGCCGAACAGAGCTATGGCTACACCTTC.

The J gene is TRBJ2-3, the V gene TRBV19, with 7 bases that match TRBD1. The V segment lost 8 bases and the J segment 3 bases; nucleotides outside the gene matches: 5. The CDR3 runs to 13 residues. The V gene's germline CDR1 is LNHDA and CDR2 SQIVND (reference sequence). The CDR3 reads CASSGQFTDTQYF. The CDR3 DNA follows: TGTGCCAGTTCGGGACAGTTTACAGATACGCAGTATTTT. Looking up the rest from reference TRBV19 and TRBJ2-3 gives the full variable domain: DGGITQSPKYLFRKEGQNVTLSCEQNLNHDAMYWYRQDPGQGLRLIYYSQIVNDFQKGDIAEGYSVSREKKESFPLTVTSAQKNPTAFYLCASSGQFTDTQYFGPGTRLTVL.

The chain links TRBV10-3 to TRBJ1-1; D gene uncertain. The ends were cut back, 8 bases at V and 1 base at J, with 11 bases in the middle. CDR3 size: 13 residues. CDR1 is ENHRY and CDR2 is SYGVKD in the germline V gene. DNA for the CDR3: TGTGCCATCGCTGGCAACCAGAACACTGAAGCTTTCTTT. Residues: CAIAGNQNTEAFF.

As DNA, the CDR3 is TGTGCCATCAGTGAGCCCGGACAGGGTTGGACCAACTATGGCTACACCTTC. Its translation: CAISEPGQGWTNYGYTF. The chain is built from TRBV10-3 and TRBJ1-2; 8 nucleotides agree with TRBD1. The J segment lost 2 bases and the V segment lost 2 bases, leaving 10 bases of the junction unmatched. Germline lookup yields CDR1 ENHRY and CDR2 SYGVKD. The CDR3 spans 17 residues.

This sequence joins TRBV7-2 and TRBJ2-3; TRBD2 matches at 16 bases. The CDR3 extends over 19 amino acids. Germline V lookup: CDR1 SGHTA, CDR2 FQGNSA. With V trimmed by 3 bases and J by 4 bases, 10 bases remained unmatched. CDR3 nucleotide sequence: TGTGCCAGCAGCTTCGTCCCGGGACTAGCGGGGGGGAGGGCAGATACGCAGTATTTT. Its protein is CASSFVPGLAGGRADTQYF.

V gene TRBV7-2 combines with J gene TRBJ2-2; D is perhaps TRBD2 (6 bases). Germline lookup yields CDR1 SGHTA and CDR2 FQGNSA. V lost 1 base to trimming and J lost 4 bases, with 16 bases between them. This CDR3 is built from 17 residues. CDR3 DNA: TGTGCCAGCAGCTTAGACGCCGCTAGCGTGTCCACCGGGGAGCTGTTTTTT. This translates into CASSLDAASVSTGELFF. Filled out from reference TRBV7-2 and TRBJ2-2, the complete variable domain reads GAGVSQSPSNKVTEKGKDVELRCDPISGHTALYWYRQSLGQGLEFLIYFQGNSAPDKSGLPSDRFSAERTGGSVSTLTIQRTQQEDSAVYLCASSLDAASVSTGELFFGEGSRLTVL.

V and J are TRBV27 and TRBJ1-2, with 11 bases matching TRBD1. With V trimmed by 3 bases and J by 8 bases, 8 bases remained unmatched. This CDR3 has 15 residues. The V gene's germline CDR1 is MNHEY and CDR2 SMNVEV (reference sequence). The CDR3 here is CASSFRDRGFRGYTF. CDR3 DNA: TGTGCCAGCAGTTTTCGGGACAGGGGGTTTCGGGGCTACACCTTC.

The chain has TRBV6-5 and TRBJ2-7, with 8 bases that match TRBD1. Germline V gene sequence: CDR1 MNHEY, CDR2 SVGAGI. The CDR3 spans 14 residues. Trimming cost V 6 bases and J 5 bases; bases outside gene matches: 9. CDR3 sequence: CASRPPDREHEQYF. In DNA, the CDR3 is TGTGCCAGCAGACCTCCGGACAGGGAGCACGAGCAGTACTTC.

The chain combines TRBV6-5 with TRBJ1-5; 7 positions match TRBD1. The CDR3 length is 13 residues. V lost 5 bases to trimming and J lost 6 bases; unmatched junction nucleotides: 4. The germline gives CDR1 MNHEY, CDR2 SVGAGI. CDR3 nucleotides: TGTGCCAGCAGTCCAGGGGGTGCTCAGCCCCAGCATTTT. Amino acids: CASSPGGAQPQHF.

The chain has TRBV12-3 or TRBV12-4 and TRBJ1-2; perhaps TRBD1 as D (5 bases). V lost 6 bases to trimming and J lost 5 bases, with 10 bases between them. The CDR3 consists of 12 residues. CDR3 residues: CASRSQGYGYTF. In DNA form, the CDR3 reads TGTGCCAGCAGGTCCCAGGGTTATGGCTACACCTTC.

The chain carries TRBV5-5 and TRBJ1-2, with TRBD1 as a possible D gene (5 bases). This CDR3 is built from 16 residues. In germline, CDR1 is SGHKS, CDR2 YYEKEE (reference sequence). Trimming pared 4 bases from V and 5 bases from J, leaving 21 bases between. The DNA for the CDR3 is TGTGCCAGCAGCCCCCAATTTGGTCAGGGAAGGTATGGCTACACCTTC. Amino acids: CASSPQFGQGRYGYTF. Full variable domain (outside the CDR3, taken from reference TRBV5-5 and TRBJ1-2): DAGVTQSPTHLIKTRGQQVTLRCSPISGHKSVSWYQQVLGQGPQFIFQYYEKEERGRGNFPDRFSARQFPNYSSELNVNALLLGDSALYLCASSPQFGQGRYGYTFGSGTRLTVV.

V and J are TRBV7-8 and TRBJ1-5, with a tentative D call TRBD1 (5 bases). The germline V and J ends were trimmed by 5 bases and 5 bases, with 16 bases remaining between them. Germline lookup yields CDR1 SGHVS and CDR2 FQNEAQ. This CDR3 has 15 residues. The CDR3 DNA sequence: TGTGCCAGCAGCCGACTTGACCGGGGGGATCAGCCCCAGCATTTT. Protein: CASSRLDRGDQPQHF.

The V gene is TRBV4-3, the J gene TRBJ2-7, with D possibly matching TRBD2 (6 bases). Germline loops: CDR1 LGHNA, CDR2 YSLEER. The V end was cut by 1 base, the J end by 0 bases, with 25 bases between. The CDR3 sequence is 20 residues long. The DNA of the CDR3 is TGCGCCAGCAGCCAAGCCCTTCAACCCCCCCTAGGAGGGGACTCCTACGAGCAGTACTTC. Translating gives CASSQALQPPLGGDSYEQYF.